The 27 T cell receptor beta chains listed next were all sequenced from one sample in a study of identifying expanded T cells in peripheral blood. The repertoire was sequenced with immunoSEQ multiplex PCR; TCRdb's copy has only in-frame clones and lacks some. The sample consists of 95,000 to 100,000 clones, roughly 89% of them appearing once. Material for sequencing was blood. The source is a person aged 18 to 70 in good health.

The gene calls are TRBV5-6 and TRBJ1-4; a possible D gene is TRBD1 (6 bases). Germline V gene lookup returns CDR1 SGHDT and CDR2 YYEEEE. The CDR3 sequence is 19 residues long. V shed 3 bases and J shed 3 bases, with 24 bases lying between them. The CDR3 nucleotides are TGTGCCAGCAGCTGGGCTGGACAGAGCCTAGTACTTTCTAATGAAAAACTGTTTTTT. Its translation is CASSWAGQSLVLSNEKLFF.

In DNA form, the CDR3 reads TGTGCCAGCAGAGCAGGGCCCTATAATGAAAAACTGTTTTTT. This sequence encodes CASRAGPYNEKLFF. The chain joins TRBV6-5 to TRBJ1-4; D perhaps matches TRBD1 (5 bases). Germline V CDR1 and CDR2: MNHEY, SVGAGI. The CDR3 has 14 amino acids. V lost 6 bases and J lost 4, with 12 bases in between.

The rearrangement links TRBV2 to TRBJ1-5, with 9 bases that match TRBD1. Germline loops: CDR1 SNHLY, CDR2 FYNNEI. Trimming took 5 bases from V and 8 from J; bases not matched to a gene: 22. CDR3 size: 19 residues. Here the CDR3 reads CASSPGTGTTSQILKPQHF. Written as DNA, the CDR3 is TGTGCCAGCAGTCCCGGGACAGGGACAACATCCCAAATTTTGAAGCCCCAGCATTTT. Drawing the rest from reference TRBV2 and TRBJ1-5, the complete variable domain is EPEVTQTPSHQVTQMGQEVILRCVPISNHLYFYWYRQILGQKVEFLVSFYNNEISEKSEIFDDQFSVERPDGSNFTLKIRSTKLEDSAMYFCASSPGTGTTSQILKPQHFGDGTRLSIL.

The CDR3 here is CASKTRRDSLYEQYF. The DNA of the CDR3 is TGTGCCAGCAAAACACGAAGGGACAGCCTCTACGAGCAGTACTTC. The chain joins TRBV2 to TRBJ2-7; TRBD1 aligns across 7 bases. The CDR3 contains 15 residues. Germline CDR1 and CDR2: SNHLY and FYNNEI. V dropped 7 bases and J dropped 3; count of bases not matched to a gene: 12.

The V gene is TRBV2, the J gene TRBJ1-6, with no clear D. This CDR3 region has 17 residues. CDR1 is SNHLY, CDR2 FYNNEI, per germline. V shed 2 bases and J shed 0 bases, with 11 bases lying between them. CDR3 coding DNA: TGTGCCAGCAGTGAACACCGGCTTAGCTCCTATAATTCACCCCTCCACTTT. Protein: CASSEHRLSSYNSPLHF.

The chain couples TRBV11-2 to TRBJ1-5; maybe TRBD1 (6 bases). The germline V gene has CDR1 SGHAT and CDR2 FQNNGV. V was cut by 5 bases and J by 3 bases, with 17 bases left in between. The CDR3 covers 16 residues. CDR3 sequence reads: CASSSGGRGTNQPQHF. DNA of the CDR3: TGTGCCAGCAGCAGCGGTGGCAGGGGTACCAATCAGCCCCAGCATTTT.

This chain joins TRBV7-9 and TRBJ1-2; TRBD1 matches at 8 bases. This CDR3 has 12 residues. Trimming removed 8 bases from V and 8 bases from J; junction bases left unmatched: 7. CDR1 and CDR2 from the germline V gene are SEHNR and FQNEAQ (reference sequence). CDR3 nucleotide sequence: TGTGCCAGCGGACAGGGAGCAAGAGGCTACACCTTC. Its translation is CASGQGARGYTF.

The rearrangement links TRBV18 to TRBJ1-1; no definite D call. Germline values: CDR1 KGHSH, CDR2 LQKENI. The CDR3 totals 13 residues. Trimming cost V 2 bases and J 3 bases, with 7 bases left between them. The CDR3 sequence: CASSPRSDTEAFF. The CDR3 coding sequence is TGTGCCAGCTCACCAAGGTCGGACACTGAAGCTTTCTTT.

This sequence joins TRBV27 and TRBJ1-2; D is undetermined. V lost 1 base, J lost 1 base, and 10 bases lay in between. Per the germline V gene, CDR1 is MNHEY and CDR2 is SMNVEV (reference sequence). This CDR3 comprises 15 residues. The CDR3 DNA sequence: TGTGCCAGCAGTTTATGGGGAGAACGTAACTATGGCTACACCTTC. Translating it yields CASSLWGERNYGYTF.

CDR3 sequence: CASSLAGGPLEKLFF. In DNA, the CDR3 is TGCGCCAGCAGCTTGGCCGGTGGACCCTTAGAAAAACTGTTTTTT. The chain uses TRBV5-1 and TRBJ1-4; D is unresolved. This CDR3 is built from 15 residues. The V end was cut by 0 bases, the J end by 8 bases, with 14 bases between. CDR1 and CDR2 (germline): SGHRS, YFSETQ.

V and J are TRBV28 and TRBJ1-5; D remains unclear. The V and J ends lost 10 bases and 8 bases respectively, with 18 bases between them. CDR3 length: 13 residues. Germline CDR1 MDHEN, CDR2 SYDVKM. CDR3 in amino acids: CATYGPLGEPQHF. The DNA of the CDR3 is TGTGCCACCTACGGGCCTCTAGGCGAGCCCCAGCATTTT. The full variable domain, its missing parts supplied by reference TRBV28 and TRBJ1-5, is DVKVTQSSRYLVKRTGEKVFLECVQDMDHENMFWYRQDPGLGLRLIYFSYDVKMKEKGDIPEGYSVSREKKERFSLILESASTNQTSMYLCATYGPLGEPQHFGDGTRLSIL.

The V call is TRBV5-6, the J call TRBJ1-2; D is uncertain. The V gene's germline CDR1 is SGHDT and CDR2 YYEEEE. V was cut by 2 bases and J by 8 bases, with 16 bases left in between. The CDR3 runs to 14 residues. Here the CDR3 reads CASSFVSLTDGYTF. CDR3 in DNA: TGTGCCAGCAGCTTCGTTTCACTTACGGACGGCTACACCTTC.

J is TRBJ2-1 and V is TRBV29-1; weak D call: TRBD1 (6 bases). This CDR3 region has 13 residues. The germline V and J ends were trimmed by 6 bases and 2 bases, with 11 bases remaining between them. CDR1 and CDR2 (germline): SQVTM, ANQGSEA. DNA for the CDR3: TGCAGCGTGGTCGGACAGACCTACAATGAGCAGTTCTTC. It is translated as CSVVGQTYNEQFF.

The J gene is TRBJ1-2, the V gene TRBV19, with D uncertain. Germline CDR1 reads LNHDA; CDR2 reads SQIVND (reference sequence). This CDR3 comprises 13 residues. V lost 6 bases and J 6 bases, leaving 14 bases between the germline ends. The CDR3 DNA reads TGTGCCAGTAGCGCCGACCACCCCAATGGCTACACCTTC. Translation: CASSADHPNGYTF.

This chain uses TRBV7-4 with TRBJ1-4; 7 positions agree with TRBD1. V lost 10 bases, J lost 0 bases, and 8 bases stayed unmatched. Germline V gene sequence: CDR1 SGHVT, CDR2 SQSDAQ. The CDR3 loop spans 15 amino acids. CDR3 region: CATRGQHATNEKLFF. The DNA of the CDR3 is TGTGCCACCCGGGGACAGCATGCAACTAATGAAAAACTGTTTTTT.

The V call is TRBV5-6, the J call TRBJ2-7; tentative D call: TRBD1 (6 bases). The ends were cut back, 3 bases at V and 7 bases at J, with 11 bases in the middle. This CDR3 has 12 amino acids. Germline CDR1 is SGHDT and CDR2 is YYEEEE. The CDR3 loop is CASSYHRAEQYF. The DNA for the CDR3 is TGTGCCAGCAGCTACCACAGGGCTGAGCAGTACTTC. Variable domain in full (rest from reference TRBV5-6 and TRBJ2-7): DAGVTQSPTHLIKTRGQQVTLRCSPKSGHDTVSWYQQALGQGPQFIFQYYEEEERQRGNFPDRFSGHQFPNYSSELNVNALLLGDSALYLCASSYHRAEQYFGPGTRLTVT.

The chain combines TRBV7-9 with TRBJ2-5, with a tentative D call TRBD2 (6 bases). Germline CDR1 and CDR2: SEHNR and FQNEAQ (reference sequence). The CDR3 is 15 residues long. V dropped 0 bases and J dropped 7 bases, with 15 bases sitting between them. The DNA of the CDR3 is TGTGCCAGCAGCTTAGCCACCGACTGGCGGGGGACCCAGTACTTC. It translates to CASSLATDWRGTQYF.

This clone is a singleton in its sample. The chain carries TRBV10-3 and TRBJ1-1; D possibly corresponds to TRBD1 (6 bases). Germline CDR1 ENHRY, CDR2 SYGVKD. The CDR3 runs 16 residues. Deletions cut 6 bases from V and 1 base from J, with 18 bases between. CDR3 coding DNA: TGTGCCATCAGCGGACCCGATATGGGACAGAACACTGAAGCTTTCTTT. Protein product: CAISGPDMGQNTEAFF.

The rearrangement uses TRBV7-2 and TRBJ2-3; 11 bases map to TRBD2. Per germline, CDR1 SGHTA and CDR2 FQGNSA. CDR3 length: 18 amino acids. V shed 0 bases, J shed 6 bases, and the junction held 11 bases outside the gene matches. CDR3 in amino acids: CASSLANLAGGLIDTQYF. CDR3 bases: TGTGCCAGCAGCTTAGCAAACCTAGCGGGGGGCTTGATTGATACGCAGTATTTT.

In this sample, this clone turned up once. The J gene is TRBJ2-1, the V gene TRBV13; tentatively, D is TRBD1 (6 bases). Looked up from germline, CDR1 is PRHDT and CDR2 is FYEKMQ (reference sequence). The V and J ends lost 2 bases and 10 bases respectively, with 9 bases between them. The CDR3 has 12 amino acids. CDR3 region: CASSLTGREQFF. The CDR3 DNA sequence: TGTGCCAGCAGCTTAACAGGGCGCGAGCAGTTCTTC.

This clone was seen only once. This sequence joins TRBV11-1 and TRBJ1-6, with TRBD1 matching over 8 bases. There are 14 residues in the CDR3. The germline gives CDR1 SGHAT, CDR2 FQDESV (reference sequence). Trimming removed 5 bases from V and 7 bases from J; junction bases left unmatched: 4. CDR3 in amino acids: CASSQRQGNSPLHF. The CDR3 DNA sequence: TGTGCCAGCAGCCAAAGACAGGGGAATTCACCCCTCCACTTT.

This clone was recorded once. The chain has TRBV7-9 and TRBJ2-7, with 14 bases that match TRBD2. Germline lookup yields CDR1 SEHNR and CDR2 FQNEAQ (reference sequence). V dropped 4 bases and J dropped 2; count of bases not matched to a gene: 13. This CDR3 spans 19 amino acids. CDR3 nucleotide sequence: TGTGCCAGCAGCTCGGCGCTGACTAGCGGGGGGGAACGACCCTACGAGCAGTACTTC. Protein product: CASSSALTSGGERPYEQYF.

CDR3 residues: CASSPPSRVHGYTF. CDR3 nucleotide sequence: TGTGCCAGCAGCCCCCCGAGCAGGGTGCATGGCTACACCTTC. The rearrangement links TRBV7-2 to TRBJ1-2, with TRBD1 as a possible D gene (5 bases). This CDR3 region has 14 residues. The V gene's germline CDR1 is SGHTA and CDR2 FQGNSA. V dropped 5 bases and J dropped 6 bases, with 16 bases sitting between them.

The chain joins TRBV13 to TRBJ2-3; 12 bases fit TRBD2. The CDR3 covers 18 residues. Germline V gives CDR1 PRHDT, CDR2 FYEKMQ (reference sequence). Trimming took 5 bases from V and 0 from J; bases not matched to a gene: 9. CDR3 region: CASSPPGLAGGSTDTQYF. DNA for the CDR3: TGTGCCAGCAGCCCTCCGGGACTAGCGGGCGGGAGCACAGATACGCAGTATTTT.

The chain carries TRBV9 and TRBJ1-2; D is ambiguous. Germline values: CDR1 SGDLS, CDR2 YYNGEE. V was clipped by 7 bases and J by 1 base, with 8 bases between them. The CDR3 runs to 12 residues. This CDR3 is CASDNLNYGYTF. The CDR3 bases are TGTGCCAGCGATAATCTTAACTATGGCTACACCTTC.

The CDR3 nucleotides are TGTGCCAGCAGCCGGGTTGCCTCCCAGGGAGAGACCCAGTACTTC. Protein sequence: CASSRVASQGETQYF. The chain has TRBV6-1 and TRBJ2-5; possibly TRBD1 for D (5 bases). Trimming shortened V by 6 bases and J by 4 bases, and 18 bases separated the two germline ends. The CDR3 totals 15 residues. Looked up from germline, CDR1 is MNHNS and CDR2 is SASEGT.

CDR3: CATSRDGLAGGFDEQFF. As DNA, the CDR3 is TGTGCCACCAGCAGAGATGGACTAGCGGGGGGGTTTGATGAGCAGTTCTTC. The V call is TRBV15, the J call TRBJ2-1; TRBD2 matches 15 bases. CDR3 size: 17 residues. The ends lost 0 bases at V and 8 bases at J; junction bases unmatched: 5. Germline V CDR1 and CDR2: LNHNV, YYDKDF (reference sequence).